This TCR beta chain was identified in a study of blood T cell repertoires in COVID-19 (dated by TCRdb to the early 2020s). With respect to the entire study: Samples covering the acute and convalescent phases of COVID-19 were provided by collaborators in the United States, Italy and Spain. The prospective study material was composed of cDNA or gDNA derived from T cells, B-cell-depleted T cells, or PBMCs. The samples were drawn from two sources: the first 160 participants of the ongoing ImmuneRACE study, and fewer than 1,500 subjects contributed by 6 global collaborators. Nearly every sample came with metadata listing a de-identified subject ID, COVID-19 status, age in years and sex. The repertoires were released in a freely available public database meant as a resource for research on the immune response to SARS-CoV-2. Where available, HLA class I and class II types were obtained from metadata supplied by the sample provider rather than from assay-based typing. Subjects who had been exposed to COVID-19, were actively infected with it, or had recovered from it provided the deeply sampled blood TCRbeta repertoires that made up the dataset.

Overall study results and their limits: The quantity of clinical and demographic metadata differed by source and by participant and was supplied without curation.

Participants in the prospective study were aged about 18 to 89 years, lived in 20 to 30 United States geographic areas, and enrolled through a virtual design. In the prospective study, participants were assigned to cohorts based on the clinical history participants reported in a screening survey and a study questionnaire. In the prospective study, whole blood, serum and a nasopharyngeal or oropharyngeal swab were collected from each participant by mobile phlebotomists. Additional blood draws and questionnaires over an approximately two-month period could optionally be provided by prospective study participants. Prospective study blood samples were shipped either frozen or at room temperature before DNA extraction. TCRbeta CDR3 regions were amplified from genomic DNA using the immunoSEQ Assay, a bias-controlled multiplex PCR. The paper's processing steps were these. The number of nucleated cells in each sample was estimated by amplification of reference gene primers within the assay. To quantify the absolute abundance of each unique TCRbeta CDR3 rearrangement, sequence reads were collapsed and filtered. For each sample, productive Simpson clonality was calculated by taking the square root of Simpson's diversity index across productive rearrangements. TCRdb took over this immuneACCESS table, retaining in-frame rearrangements with V and J assigned. Such tables are incomplete; in checked studies, under half of the missing clones stem from an unresolved V gene, and the remainder is unexplained. That table furnishes V, J and clone size, whereas the DNA furnished D and trimming. This sample gives approximately 140,000 clones in total; approximately 90% of them show up just once. Of the sample, more than 1% falls within the top ten clones.

As for this clone: Its target antigen remains unknown. Base qualities are not recorded, but no much larger clone differs from it by a single base.

Sequencing used PBMCs or T cells enriched from blood (not recorded which). This receptor was identified in a woman under 40 with acute COVID-19.

The sequenced DNA: TGTGCCATCAGATTTTCGACTAGCGGAAGCACAGATACGCAGTATTTT. Its product reads: CAIRFSTSGSTDTQYF. The chain couples TRBV10-3 to TRBJ2-3; 9 central nucleotides agree with TRBD2. Trimming accounts for 6 bases at V and 0 bases at J, while the number of junction bases matched to no gene is 7. According to the germline V gene, CDR1 reads ENHRY and CDR2 reads SYGVKD. Including cysteine and phenylalanine, the CDR3 has 16 amino acids. Only the CDR3 part of the read is kept: 48 bases, read in frame from the first base.